The 16 T cell receptor beta chains below all came from one sample that was sequenced in a study of PD-1 blockade in mismatch repair-deficient tumors. Assay: immunoSEQ multiplex PCR; the TCRdb copy retains only in-frame clones and omits some. The sample lists roughly 16,000 clones; approximately 84% were seen once. Sequences were derived from PBMCs, sampled 4 weeks after starting pembrolizumab. The source is an adult with mismatch repair-deficient cancer.

This chain joins TRBV27 and TRBJ2-5, with 10 bases that match TRBD1. V was clipped by 5 bases and J by 3 bases; unmatched bases: 9. The CDR3 extends over 16 amino acids. CDR1 is MNHEY and CDR2 is SMNVEV in the germline V gene (reference sequence). DNA of the CDR3: TGTGCCAGCAGTCCGCTACTCGGGACAGGGGAAGAGACCCAGTACTTC. Its translation: CASSPLLGTGEETQYF.

The chain carries TRBV10-1 and TRBJ2-1; 13 bases align to TRBD2. The length of the CDR3 is 16 residues. CDR1 and CDR2 from the germline V gene are WNHNN and SYGVQD (reference sequence). Germline trimming cut 9 bases from V and 1 base from J; bases unmatched to any gene: 6. DNA of the CDR3: TGCGCCAGAAATGGACTAGCGGGAGAGTCCTACAATGAGCAGTTCTTC. It specifies CARNGLAGESYNEQFF.

V usage is TRBV28 and J usage is TRBJ2-5; TRBD1 agrees at 11 bases. CDR3 length: 14 residues. Germline V CDR1 and CDR2: MDHEN, SYDVKM. V dropped 6 bases and J dropped 2; count of bases not matched to a gene: 2. CDR3 residues: CASSGTGGQETQYF. CDR3 nucleotides: TGTGCCAGCAGCGGGACAGGGGGTCAAGAGACCCAGTACTTC.

In this sample, this clone turned up once. V is TRBV5-4 and J is TRBJ2-1; 7 bases are shared with TRBD1. This CDR3 contains 15 residues. V dropped 2 bases and J dropped 4; count of bases not matched to a gene: 6. CDR1 is SGHNT, CDR2 YYREEE, per germline (reference sequence). The CDR3 DNA sequence: TGTGCCAGCAGCTTACGTCAGGGGGATTACAATGAGCAGTTCTTC. Translating gives CASSLRQGDYNEQFF.

The chain recombines TRBV29-1 with TRBJ2-1; 8 bases align to TRBD1. The CDR3 spans 12 residues. Per germline, CDR1 SQVTM and CDR2 ANQGSEA. V trimming: 4 bases; J trimming: 10 bases; junction bases outside the gene matches: 6. The CDR3 region is CSVGTGGIEQFF. The CDR3 bases are TGCAGCGTTGGTACAGGGGGGATCGAGCAGTTCTTC.

J is TRBJ2-1 and V is TRBV6-5; a weak D match, TRBD2 (6 bases). Germline V lookup: CDR1 MNHEY, CDR2 SVGAGI. V lost 6 bases to trimming and J lost 5 bases, with 17 bases between them. This CDR3 comprises 15 residues. CDR3 sequence reads: CASSSWDSPNNEQFF. The CDR3 DNA sequence: TGTGCCAGCAGCTCTTGGGACTCCCCGAACAATGAGCAGTTCTTC.

The chain combines TRBV11-3 with TRBJ2-3; TRBD2 agrees at 9 bases. The CDR3 is 15 amino acids. Germline V gene lookup returns CDR1 SGHNT and CDR2 YENEEA. V lost 5 bases, J lost 3 bases, and 6 bases stayed unmatched. CDR3 in amino acids: CASSPPGLATDTQYF. CDR3 in DNA: TGTGCCAGCAGCCCGCCGGGACTAGCAACAGATACGCAGTATTTT.

This clone is medium-sized (0.01 to 0.1%) within its sample. The gene calls are TRBV6-5 and TRBJ1-3, with D perhaps TRBD1 (5 bases). CDR3 length: 13 residues. Trimming pared 5 bases from V and 4 bases from J, leaving 9 bases between. Germline V CDR1 and CDR2: MNHEY, SVGAGI. The CDR3 DNA reads as TGTGCCAGCAGTCAACGACAGGGAAACACCATATATTTT. This gives the protein CASSQRQGNTIYF.

The chain combines TRBV19 with TRBJ2-6, with D tentatively TRBD2 (5 bases). The CDR3 length is 14 residues. The germline V gene encodes CDR1 LNHDA and CDR2 SQIVND (reference sequence). Trimming took 6 bases from V and 6 from J, leaving 12 bases between them. The CDR3: CASSFGGEANVLTF. CDR3 coding DNA: TGTGCCAGTAGCTTTGGAGGAGAGGCCAACGTCCTGACTTTC.

V is TRBV15 and J is TRBJ1-5, with 7 nucleotides matching TRBD1. CDR3 size: 15 residues. The germline V gene encodes CDR1 LNHNV and CDR2 YYDKDF (reference sequence). Trimming took 4 bases from V and 9 from J; bases not matched to a gene: 12. The CDR3 sequence: CATSTASGQFGPQHF. CDR3 sequence (DNA): TGTGCCACCAGCACCGCTTCGGGACAGTTTGGGCCCCAGCATTTT.

The CDR3 is CATVGGYYGYTF. DNA of the CDR3: TGTGCCACCGTGGGGGGTTACTATGGCTACACCTTC. This chain links TRBV2 with TRBJ1-2; weak D call: TRBD1 (5 bases). Germline values: CDR1 SNHLY, CDR2 FYNNEI. V gave up 10 bases and J gave up 3 bases, with 12 bases separating them. This CDR3 is 12 amino acids long. Based on the CDR3 plus reference TRBV2 and TRBJ1-2, the full variable domain is EPEVTQTPSHQVTQMGQEVILRCVPISNHLYFYWYRQILGQKVEFLVSFYNNEISEKSEIFDDQFSVERPDGSNFTLKIRSTKLEDSAMYFCATVGGYYGYTFGSGTRLTVV.

The chain uses TRBV28 and TRBJ1-5, with 9 bases lining up with TRBD1. V was clipped by 5 bases and J by 3 bases; unmatched bases: 8. There are 16 residues in the CDR3. Per germline, CDR1 MDHEN and CDR2 SYDVKM. The CDR3 DNA reads as TGTGCCAGCAGTCTACCCAGGGACAGGGCCAATCAGCCCCAGCATTTT. Amino acids: CASSLPRDRANQPQHF. Supplemented by reference TRBV28 and TRBJ1-5, the full variable domain reads DVKVTQSSRYLVKRTGEKVFLECVQDMDHENMFWYRQDPGLGLRLIYFSYDVKMKEKGDIPEGYSVSREKKERFSLILESASTNQTSMYLCASSLPRDRANQPQHFGDGTRLSIL.

V usage is TRBV10-3 and J usage is TRBJ1-2; D possibly corresponds to TRBD1 (5 bases). The CDR3 is 14 amino acids. Looked up from germline, CDR1 is ENHRY and CDR2 is SYGVKD. Trimming shortened V by 2 bases and J by 4 bases, and 11 bases separated the two germline ends. CDR3 protein: CAISEGTGVYGYTF. CDR3 coding DNA: TGTGCCATCAGTGAGGGGACGGGAGTCTATGGCTACACCTTC.

The CDR3 DNA reads TGTGCCACCAAACTACGGTGGACAGTAACCTCCTACAATGAGCAGTTCTTC. Translated, it gives CATKLRWTVTSYNEQFF. J is TRBJ2-1 and V is TRBV28; D might be TRBD1 (6 bases). CDR3 length: 17 amino acids. Trimming took 10 bases from V and 0 from J, leaving 22 bases between them. Germline lookup yields CDR1 MDHEN and CDR2 SYDVKM.

The chain has TRBV5-6 and TRBJ1-1; 9 bases are shared with TRBD1. Germline V gene data show CDR1 as SGHDT and CDR2 as YYEEEE. The CDR3 loop spans 16 amino acids. V shed 4 bases and J 1 base; nucleotides not matched to a gene: 8. Here the CDR3 reads CASSTGTGWGNTEAFF. The CDR3 DNA is TGTGCCAGCAGCACCGGGACAGGGTGGGGGAACACTGAAGCTTTCTTT.

This sequence joins TRBV5-1 and TRBJ2-6; the D gene is possibly TRBD1 (6 bases). Per germline, CDR1 SGHRS and CDR2 YFSETQ. The CDR3 sequence is 16 residues long. Trimming took 7 bases from V and 0 from J, leaving 14 bases between them. The CDR3 spells CASGQGTTSGANVLTF. CDR3 coding DNA: TGCGCCAGCGGGCAGGGGACCACCTCTGGGGCCAACGTCCTGACTTTC.